This T cell receptor beta chain stems from a study of lymphopenia after photon versus proton radiotherapy. Study results and limitations: Post-nadir TCR diversity decline inversely tracked overall survival among those who died. Post-nadir diversity loss with photons came from oligoclonal expansion, particularly CD8+ Temra cells. Survival link was tested only in deceased patients; proton benefit remains a possibility. Relative stability marked proton patients; photon patients lost diversity and naive cells.

Concerning this clone: Its matching antigen is unknown.

V trimming: 6 bases; J trimming: 0 bases; junction bases outside the gene matches: 6. The length of the CDR3 is 15 residues. The germline CDR1 and CDR2 sequences are MNHNS and SASEGT. TCRdb keeps only in-frame clones here, not all; method: immunoSEQ multiplex PCR. Among tens of thousands of clones listed, approximately 91% were seen once. The sequencing used peripheral blood, collected from a patient treated with photon-based radiotherapy. This sequence originates from a woman in her sixties or seventies with pancreatic cancer. The V gene is TRBV6-1, the J gene TRBJ2-5, with 8 positions matching TRBD1. The DNA of the CDR3 is TGTGCCAGCAGCCTACAGGGGGTGTACCAAGAGACCCAGTACTTC. This codes for CASSLQGVYQETQYF.